The rows below give T cell receptor gamma chains drawn from one sample of a study of Vδ1+ human thymocytes. TCRdb redid clone calling on the multiplex PCR reads using CATT. This repertoire shows around 30,000 gamma-chain clones, roughly 20% found once; its top ten account for approximately 1.9%. The sample was Vdelta1+ gamma-delta thymocytes from the thymus. These TCRs come from a boy under three years old who had congenital heart surgery. The CDR3 runs from the conserved cysteine through the conserved F or W. The order of the fields is J gene, V gene, CDR3 protein.

J gene: TRGJ1/TRGJ2
V gene: TRGV2
CDR3 protein: CATWTARWNYYKKLF

J gene: TRGJ1/TRGJ2
V gene: TRGV2
CDR3 protein: CATWDGPQYYKKLF

J gene: TRGJ1/TRGJ2
V gene: TRGV5
CDR3 protein: CATWDRDKKLF

J gene: TRGJ1/TRGJ2
V gene: TRGV9
CDR3 protein: CALWEGQNYYKKLF

J gene: TRGJ1/TRGJ2
V gene: TRGV9
CDR3 protein: CALWEPYYKKLF

J gene: TRGJP2
V gene: TRGV2
CDR3 protein: CATWDRNGDWIKTF

J gene: TRGJ1/TRGJ2
V gene: TRGV2
CDR3 protein: CATWDGGNGGKKLF

J gene: TRGJ1/TRGJ2
V gene: TRGV9
CDR3 protein: CALWEVQRYYKKLF

J gene: TRGJ1/TRGJ2
V gene: TRGV9
CDR3 protein: CALWEVQRPWYKKLF

J gene: TRGJ1/TRGJ2
V gene: TRGV3
CDR3 protein: CATWGDYYKKLF

J gene: TRGJP2
V gene: TRGV3
CDR3 protein: CATWDKDGSDWIKTF

J gene: TRGJ1/TRGJ2
V gene: TRGV8
CDR3 protein: CATWDKFPNKKLF

J gene: TRGJP1
V gene: TRGV4
CDR3 protein: CATWDRIKNTTGWFKIF

J gene: TRGJP
V gene: TRGV9
CDR3 protein: CALWKKKELGKKIKVF

J gene: TRGJ1/TRGJ2
V gene: TRGV5
CDR3 protein: CATWDRQNYYKKLF

J gene: TRGJ1/TRGJ2
V gene: TRGV3
CDR3 protein: CATWDRRSKLF